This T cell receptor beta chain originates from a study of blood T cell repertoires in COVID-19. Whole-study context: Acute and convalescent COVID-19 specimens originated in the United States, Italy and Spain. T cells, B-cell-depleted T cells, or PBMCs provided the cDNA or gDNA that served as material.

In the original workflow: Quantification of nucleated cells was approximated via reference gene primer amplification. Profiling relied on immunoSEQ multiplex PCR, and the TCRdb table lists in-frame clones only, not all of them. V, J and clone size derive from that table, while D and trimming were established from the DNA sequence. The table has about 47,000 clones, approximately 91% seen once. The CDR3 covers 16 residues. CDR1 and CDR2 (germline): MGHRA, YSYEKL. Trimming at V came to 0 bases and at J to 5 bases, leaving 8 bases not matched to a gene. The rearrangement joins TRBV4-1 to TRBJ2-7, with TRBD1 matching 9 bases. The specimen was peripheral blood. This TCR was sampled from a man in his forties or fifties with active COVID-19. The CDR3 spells CASSQDTRQGVNEQYF. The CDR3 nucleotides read TGCGCCAGCAGCCAAGATACCCGACAGGGGGTCAACGAGCAGTACTTC.